This entry lists 10 T cell receptor beta chains sequenced from one sample in a study of CD8 T cells in ankylosing spondylitis (dated by TCRdb to the late 2010s). Library prep was done by 5' RACE. The instrument given in TCRdb is Illumina HiSeq 2500. The raw public reads went through TCRdb reprocessing: fastp at Q25, MiXCR clone calling, in-frame beta chains kept. Rows with a matching CDR3 protein are joined into one entry that keeps the most common DNA and genes. The sample includes under 200,000 distinct CDR3 sequences, with roughly 12% observed a single time. Around 29% of the sample belongs to the ten largest clones. The sequenced sample was blood, either unsorted or a sorted T cell fraction (not recorded which). The receptor set was obtained from a male donor with ankylosing spondylitis or in good health (not recorded which).

This clonotype was observed many times. The chain has TRBV11-2 and TRBJ2-7, with D maybe TRBD1 (5 bases). Looked up from germline, CDR1 is SGHAT and CDR2 is FQNNGV. The V and J ends lost 5 bases and 0 bases respectively, with 11 bases between them. This CDR3 has 14 amino acids. The DNA for the CDR3 is TGTGCCAGCAGCCCCCAGGGAAGCTCCTACGAGCAGTACTTC. Amino acids: CASSPQGSSYEQYF.

This clonotype was counted a few times. V gene TRBV20-1 combines with J gene TRBJ2-3, with 8 bases that match TRBD1. CDR3 length: 15 amino acids. J was trimmed by 2 bases and V by 5 bases; bases with no gene match: 9. Germline V gene lookup returns CDR1 DFQATT and CDR2 SNEGSKA (reference sequence). CDR3 region: CSAPRQGLDTDTQYF. The CDR3 bases are TGCAGTGCTCCGAGACAGGGGCTCGACACAGATACGCAGTATTTT.

The sample holds many counts of this clonotype. V gene TRBV5-1 combines with J gene TRBJ1-1; 8 bases map to TRBD1. Per germline, CDR1 SGHRS and CDR2 YFSETQ. Germline trimming cut 5 bases from V and 1 base from J; bases unmatched to any gene: 10. This CDR3 has 16 amino acids. CDR3 sequence: CASSKVTGAGNTEAFF. The CDR3 DNA follows: TGCGCCAGCAGTAAAGTGACAGGGGCTGGGAACACTGAAGCTTTCTTT.

In this sample, this clonotype turned up many times. This chain links TRBV6-1 with TRBJ1-6, with D possibly TRBD1 on 5 matching bases. From germline, CDR1 is MNHNS and CDR2 SASEGT. V lost 2 bases to trimming and J lost 11 bases, with 13 bases between them. There are 14 residues in the CDR3. The CDR3 sequence: CASSERGNRTPLHF. The CDR3 nucleotides are TGTGCCAGCAGTGAACGGGGGAATAGGACACCCCTCCACTTT.

This clonotype was picked up many times. The chain joins TRBV2 to TRBJ1-4; 10 bases agree with TRBD1. Per the germline V gene, CDR1 is SNHLY and CDR2 is FYNNEI. This CDR3 contains 17 residues. The trim removed 1 base at V and 12 bases at J, leaving 14 bases unmatched. In DNA form, the CDR3 reads TGTGCCAGCAGTGAAGGGGACAGGGGACCGTGGAAAAGGGAACTGTTTTTT. Translating it yields CASSEGDRGPWKRELFF.

This clonotype was counted at least ten times. The chain uses TRBV4-3 and TRBJ1-6, with D possibly being TRBD1 (5 bases). Between the trimmed V and J ends, which lost 0 bases and 8 bases, there was a span of 11 bases. There are 15 residues in the CDR3. Germline V lookup: CDR1 LGHNA, CDR2 YSLEER. The CDR3 region is CASSQDSPRDSPLHF. The CDR3 nucleotides read TGCGCCAGCAGCCAAGATAGTCCCAGGGATTCACCCCTCCACTTT.

In its sample, this clonotype was seen many times. The V call is TRBV15, the J call TRBJ2-3, with unresolved D. The V gene's germline CDR1 is LNHNV and CDR2 YYDKDF (reference sequence). Between the trimmed V and J ends, which lost 3 bases and 2 bases, there was a span of 6 bases. The CDR3 runs 13 residues. The CDR3 sequence: CATSRGFTDTQYF. CDR3 DNA sequence: TGTGCCACCAGCAGGGGTTTCACAGATACGCAGTATTTT.

This clonotype has ten or more counts. The chain carries TRBV12-3 or TRBV12-4 and TRBJ2-7, with D hard to call. The CDR3 is made up of 14 amino acids. Trimming removed 5 bases from V and 3 bases from J, with 14 bases in between. CDR3 coding DNA: TGTGCCAGCAGTCAGTTCCAGCCGATCTACGAGCAGTACTTC. As protein: CASSQFQPIYEQYF.

This clonotype was counted at least ten times. The chain links TRBV3-1 to TRBJ2-1; 8 nucleotides line up with TRBD2. Germline CDR1 LGHDT, CDR2 YNNKEL (reference sequence). The CDR3 spans 14 residues. V gave up 2 bases and J gave up 6 bases; unmatched junction bases: 3. The CDR3 bases are TGTGCCAGCAGCCAATACGGGAGGGCCAATGAGCAGTTCTTC. Translating it yields CASSQYGRANEQFF.

Ten or more counts support this clonotype. The rearrangement uses TRBV6-2 or TRBV6-3 and TRBJ1-2; a weak D match, TRBD1 (6 bases). Germline V gives CDR1 MNHEY, CDR2 SVGEGT. The length of the CDR3 is 14 residues. Trimming cost V 5 bases and J 8 bases, with 18 bases left between them. The CDR3 is CASSRDISRYGYTF. In DNA form, the CDR3 reads TGTGCCAGCAGTCGGGACATTAGTCGGTACGGCTACACCTTC.